This T cell receptor delta chain was captured by sequencing in a study of gamma-delta T cells after stem cell transplantation. TCRdb repeated clone calling on the RT-PCR reads with CATT. In the table there are about 2,000 delta-chain clones, over 20% of which are singletons. Comments on this clone: This DNA's translation and the protein TCRdb lists, from a much larger clone, do not match at residue 3, likely due to a read error; the protein shown is translated from the DNA.

CDR3 length: 18 residues. Germline values: CDR1 GEAIGNYY, CDR2 EKD. The specimen sequenced was gamma-delta T cells. The sequence was collected from a human donor. It is not recorded whose cells these are; they may come from a transplant donor. The V and J genes are TRDV2 and TRDJ1, with D uncertain. The chain's CDR3 is CARDPVSGPRVVTDKLIF. DNA of the CDR3: TGTGCCCGTGACCCCGTTTCCGGCCCCAGGGTTGTCACCGATAAACTCATCTTT.